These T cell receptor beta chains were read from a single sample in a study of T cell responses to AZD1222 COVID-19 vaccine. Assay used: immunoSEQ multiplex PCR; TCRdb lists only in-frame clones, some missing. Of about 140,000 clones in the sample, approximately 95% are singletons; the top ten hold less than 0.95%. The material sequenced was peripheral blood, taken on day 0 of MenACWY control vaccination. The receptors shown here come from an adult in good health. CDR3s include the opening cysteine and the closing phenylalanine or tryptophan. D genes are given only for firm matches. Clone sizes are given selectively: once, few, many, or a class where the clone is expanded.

TGTGCCGGCCGACCTGGGAGCACTGAAGCTTTCTTT,CAGRPGSTEAFF,-,-,TRBV30,TRBJ1-1
TGTGCCAGCAGCCCTCTAGCGGCGGGGGACTATGGCTACACCTTC,CASSPLAAGDYGYTF,-,-,TRBV7-9,TRBJ1-2
TGTGCCAGCAGCTTAGGGGTGCTATTGACTTTGAACACTGAAGCTTTCTTT,CASSLGVLLTLNTEAFF,-,once,TRBV7-2,TRBJ1-1
TGTGCCAGCAGCTTAGTAGGGGGCGCGGATACGCAGTATTTT,CASSLVGGADTQYF,TRBD1,-,TRBV7-9,TRBJ2-3
TGTGCCAGCAGCTTGGGGGGCAACACCGGGGAGCTGTTTTTT,CASSLGGNTGELFF,-,-,TRBV5-8,TRBJ2-2
TGTGCCAGCAGTGAAACAGGGAAGGTTTCGTTAGGCTCACCCCTCCACTTT,CASSETGKVSLGSPLHF,-,-,TRBV25-1,TRBJ1-6
TGTGCCAGCAGTGGACCGGGCTTCGATTTGAGTAATGAAAAACTGTTTTTT,CASSGPGFDLSNEKLFF,-,-,TRBV6-1,TRBJ1-4
TGTGCCAGTAGTAGCTTCGGACTAGCGGGAGGGCCGGAGTCCTACAATGAGCAGTTCTTC,CASSSFGLAGGPESYNEQFF,TRBD2,-,TRBV19,TRBJ2-1
TGTGCCAGCAGCCCCCAACACACCGGGGAGCTGTTTTTT,CASSPQHTGELFF,-,-,TRBV7-3,TRBJ2-2
TGTGCCAGCAGCCATTCCGAGCGAGACAATGAGCAGTTCTTC,CASSHSERDNEQFF,-,-,TRBV4-2,TRBJ2-1
TGTGCCAGCAGCTCCGCTAGCGGTAGCACAGATACGCAGTATTTT,CASSSASGSTDTQYF,TRBD2,-,TRBV5-4,TRBJ2-3
TGTGCCAGCAGGGCCGACAGGGAATATGGCTACACCTTC,CASRADREYGYTF,TRBD1,-,TRBV12-3/TRBV12-4,TRBJ1-2
TGTGCCAGCTCACCAAAGAACACCGGGGAGCTGTTTTTT,CASSPKNTGELFF,-,-,TRBV18,TRBJ2-2
TGTGCCAGCAGTCTCGGACGGACTGAAGCTTTCTTT,CASSLGRTEAFF,-,-,TRBV6-2/TRBV6-3,TRBJ1-1
TGTGCCAGCAGTTTTTTCGGTAGCGGGAGAAACACAGATACGCAGTATTTT,CASSFFGSGRNTDTQYF,TRBD2,-,TRBV27,TRBJ2-3
TGTGCCAGCAGCGTAGGGGACGGGAGCTCCTACGAGCAGTACTTC,CASSVGDGSSYEQYF,-,-,TRBV9,TRBJ2-7
TGTGCCTGGAGTGCTTCCTTGGGACGGGTGAGGAACGAGCAGTACTTC,CAWSASLGRVRNEQYF,-,-,TRBV30,TRBJ2-7
TGTGCCACCACCTCCAGAGGGTTTAGGGAGAACACTGAAGCTTTCTTT,CATTSRGFRENTEAFF,-,-,TRBV24-1,TRBJ1-1
TGTGCCAGCAGTCTACCCAGGGCCTTGAAGTACTTC,CASSLPRALKYF,-,-,TRBV28,TRBJ2-7
TGCGCCAGCAGAAACGACGCGGGAGGTACTGAAGCTTTCTTT,CASRNDAGGTEAFF,-,-,TRBV5-1,TRBJ1-1
TGTGCCAGCAGCTCACGGGAGGTGGATACGCAGTATTTT,CASSSREVDTQYF,TRBD2,-,TRBV5-4,TRBJ2-3
TGTGCCAGCAGTCCTAGGTCGGGGGCCGGAAACACCATATATTTT,CASSPRSGAGNTIYF,-,once,TRBV6-6,TRBJ1-3
TGTGCCAGCTCACTCTCGGGACAGCGAGCTAACTATGGCTACACCTTC,CASSLSGQRANYGYTF,TRBD1,-,TRBV18,TRBJ1-2
TGTGCCAGCAGCCGAGCTTCTAACTATGGCTACACCTTC,CASSRASNYGYTF,-,-,TRBV12-3/TRBV12-4,TRBJ1-2
TGCAGCGTTTCCGTCGGGGGGAACACTGAAGCTTTCTTT,CSVSVGGNTEAFF,-,-,TRBV29-1,TRBJ1-1
TGCGCCAGCAGCCAACTAACAGGGAATATGGAGACCCAGTACTTC,CASSQLTGNMETQYF,-,-,TRBV4-3,TRBJ2-5
TGTGCCAGCAGCTTATCGCATCTCTACGAGCAGTACTTC,CASSLSHLYEQYF,-,-,TRBV11-2,TRBJ2-7
TGTGCCAGCACCCGGACAGGGCGATACAATAGTGAGCAGTTCTTC,CASTRTGRYNSEQFF,TRBD1,-,TRBV6-5,TRBJ2-1
TGTGCCAGCAGCGCCGACTTCTATGGCTACACCTTC,CASSADFYGYTF,-,-,TRBV9,TRBJ1-2
TGTGCCAGCAGCTTAGCGGTGGGAATCGGGAATGAGCAGTTCTTC,CASSLAVGIGNEQFF,-,-,TRBV7-9,TRBJ2-1
TGTGCCAGCAGTGACGACACCGGGGAGCTGTTTTTT,CASSDDTGELFF,-,many,TRBV6-2/TRBV6-3,TRBJ2-2
TGCAGCGTTGCTATTAACGGGGGAGAAGACATTCAGTACTTC,CSVAINGGEDIQYF,-,-,TRBV29-1,TRBJ2-4
TGTGCCAGCAGCGTCGGGCCCTATGATGGCTACACCTTC,CASSVGPYDGYTF,-,-,TRBV5-6,TRBJ1-2
TGTGCCATCAGTGATGGAGTAAAAAGTCAGCCCCAGCATTTT,CAISDGVKSQPQHF,-,-,TRBV10-3,TRBJ1-5
TGTGCCAGCTCACCAGACCGAAGACTTGAAGCTTTCTTT,CASSPDRRLEAFF,-,-,TRBV18,TRBJ1-1
TGTGCCAGCAGCGCGGACCGGGACAGGGGCTACAATGAGCAGTTCTTC,CASSADRDRGYNEQFF,TRBD1,-,TRBV9,TRBJ2-1
TGTGCCACCAGCAGAGAGGGGACTAGCGGGAGTCTGGTTGCAGATACGCAGTATTTT,CATSREGTSGSLVADTQYF,TRBD2,-,TRBV15,TRBJ2-3
TGTGCCAGCTCATCCCCGACAGGGGTGGAAAAACTGTTTTTT,CASSSPTGVEKLFF,TRBD1,-,TRBV18,TRBJ1-4
TGTGCCAGCAGCTCATACTACGAGCAGTACTTC,CASSSYYEQYF,-,-,TRBV7-2,TRBJ2-7
TGTGCCAGCAGTTTTGCTGGGGTTCAGGGTGCAAATGAAAAACTGTTTTTT,CASSFAGVQGANEKLFF,-,-,TRBV27,TRBJ1-4
TGTGCCAGCTCACCCCCGGGCAACAATCAGCCCCAGCATTTT,CASSPPGNNQPQHF,-,few,TRBV18,TRBJ1-5
TGTGCCAGCACTCAGGGACTAGCGGACGAGCAGTTCTTC,CASTQGLADEQFF,TRBD2,-,TRBV2,TRBJ2-1